Sequencing of this T cell receptor beta chain was carried out in a study of T cells in Graves' hyperthyroidism and ophthalmopathy. RNA transcripts gave rise to amplified TCR beta CDR3 regions. The TCR CDR3 first-round RT-PCR relied on the HTBI primer set. Each CDR3 protein gets one entry after TCRdb re-called the multiplex PCR reads with MiXCR. The sample includes over 550,000 distinct CDR3 sequences, around 15% of them seen just once. This CDR3 has 14 residues. Trimming removed 2 bases from V and 2 bases from J, with 9 bases in between. Per germline, CDR1 GTSNPN and CDR2 SVGIG (reference sequence). Newly diagnosed hyperthyroidism, duration under 2 months, in patients aged 18 to 65.

Sequences were obtained from blood. This clonotype was sampled from a woman aged 18-35 years with Graves' hyperthyroidism. The rearrangement joins TRBV30 to TRBJ2-2, with D tentatively TRBD1 or TRBD2 (6 bases each). CDR3 coding DNA: TGTGCCTGGAGTAAGGGGGGCAACACCGGGGAGCTGTTTTTT. Translated: CAWSKGGNTGELFF.